A single sample gave rise to the 25 T cell receptor beta chains below, sequenced in a study of vaccination effects on CD4 cells after COVID-19. These receptors' targets are unknown. The data were produced by immunoSEQ multiplex PCR, yet TCRdb's version contains in-frame clones alone and is incomplete. The profile shows 70,000 to 75,000 clones, approximately 71% of them singletons. Around day 10 of culture, CD4+ T cells were separated out. Sequences were derived from CD4+ T cells from PBMCs cultured without peptide, sampled before COVID-19 vaccination. These receptors were obtained from a human donor who received a COVID-19 vaccine.

This clone has just a few counts. V gene TRBV9 combines with J gene TRBJ2-2, with 10 bases matching TRBD2. V shed 4 bases and J 5 bases; nucleotides not matched to a gene: 11. Germline V gene lookup returns CDR1 SGDLS and CDR2 YYNGEE. CDR3 length: 17 residues. The DNA for the CDR3 is TGTGCCAGCAGCAAGCAGCGGGGGGGCCTGCAAACCGGGGAGCTGTTTTTT. This translates into CASSKQRGGLQTGELFF.

This clone was found a few times. The chain carries TRBV6-4 and TRBJ1-5; D possibly corresponds to TRBD1 (5 bases). Trimming took off 5 bases at V and 4 bases at J, with 9 bases between the two ends. Germline V gene lookup returns CDR1 MRHNA and CDR2 SNTAGT. The CDR3 runs 13 residues. As DNA, the CDR3 is TGTGCCAGCAGTTGGGGGGAAAATCAGCCCCAGCATTTT. Residues: CASSWGENQPQHF.

The chain combines TRBV27 with TRBJ2-3; tentatively, D is TRBD1 (6 bases). Trimming pared 7 bases from V and 1 base from J, leaving 21 bases between. CDR1 is MNHEY, CDR2 SMNVEV, per germline (reference sequence). The CDR3 length is 17 residues. For the CDR3, the DNA is TGTGCCAGCAAACGGGGCAGGGGTCGAAATGGCACAGATACGCAGTATTTT. It yields the protein CASKRGRGRNGTDTQYF.

This clone was detected only a few times. The rearrangement joins TRBV3-1 (or the pseudogene TRBV3-2) to TRBJ1-6, with a weak D call TRBD1 (5 bases). Germline V gene sequence: CDR1 LGHDT, CDR2 YNNKEL (reference sequence). There are 17 residues in the CDR3. The ends were cut back, 1 base at V and 8 bases at J, with 18 bases in the middle. As DNA, the CDR3 is TGTGCCAGCAGCCAAGCCCGACAGCGCGACATGGATTCACCCCTCCACTTT. Translated, it gives CASSQARQRDMDSPLHF.

This rearrangement joins TRBV6-5 to TRBJ1-3, with D perhaps matching TRBD1 (6 bases). CDR3 length equals 15 residues. CDR1 MNHEY and CDR2 SVGAGI come from the germline V gene. V was pared by 8 bases and J by 2 bases, with 16 bases between. CDR3 amino acids: CASARGVDAGNTIYF. CDR3 bases: TGTGCCAGCGCGAGGGGGGTAGATGCTGGAAACACCATATATTTT.

CDR3 sequence: CASSLGLGVAGTNTGELFF. For the CDR3, the DNA is TGTGCCAGCAGCTTAGGTTTGGGCGTAGCGGGGACGAACACCGGGGAGCTGTTTTTT. The rearrangement links TRBV7-2 to TRBJ2-2, with TRBD2 matching over 8 bases. The CDR3 contains 19 residues. The V segment lost 1 base and the J segment 0 bases; nucleotides outside the gene matches: 10. Germline V lookup: CDR1 SGHTA, CDR2 FQGNSA.

This sequence joins TRBV24-1 and TRBJ1-4, with TRBD1 as a possible D gene (6 bases). This CDR3 is 13 amino acids long. Trimming left V 8 bases short and J 4 bases short, with 10 bases between. Germline lookup yields CDR1 KGHDR and CDR2 SFDVKD. The CDR3 DNA reads as TGTGCCACCATGGGGGCAGGTAATGAAAAACTGTTTTTT. It yields the protein CATMGAGNEKLFF.

The rearrangement joins TRBV7-9 to TRBJ1-1; D is ambiguous. This CDR3 contains 12 residues. Germline lookup yields CDR1 SEHNR and CDR2 FQNEAQ (reference sequence). Trimming cost V 5 bases and J 10 bases, with 14 bases left between them. The CDR3 sequence: CASSPDERAAFF. CDR3 nucleotides: TGTGCCAGCAGCCCGGACGAACGGGCAGCTTTCTTT.

This chain joins TRBV6-5 and TRBJ2-1, with 8 bases that match TRBD2. Germline lookup yields CDR1 MNHEY and CDR2 SVGAGI. The V segment lost 4 bases and the J segment 4 bases; nucleotides outside the gene matches: 3. The CDR3 is made up of 14 amino acids. The CDR3 sequence is CASSSTGGYNEQFF. The CDR3 DNA sequence: TGTGCCAGCAGTTCAACGGGGGGGTACAATGAGCAGTTCTTC.

In nucleotides, the CDR3 is TGTGCCAGTGTCGACAGGGGGCTTCAGCCCCAGCATTTT. This sequence encodes CASVDRGLQPQHF. This chain uses TRBV19 with TRBJ1-5, with 10 bases that match TRBD1. This CDR3 contains 13 residues. V was clipped by 8 bases and J by 6 bases; unmatched bases: 4. The germline gives CDR1 LNHDA, CDR2 SQIVND (reference sequence).

The rearrangement joins TRBV6-5 to TRBJ2-3; the D gene is possibly TRBD2 (5 bases). Per germline, CDR1 MNHEY and CDR2 SVGAGI. The CDR3 length is 14 residues. Trimming removed 5 bases at V and 0 bases at J, with 9 bases between. The CDR3 bases are TGTGCCAGCAGTCCCGGGATTAGCACAGATACGCAGTATTTT. Translated, it gives CASSPGISTDTQYF.

V is TRBV5-1 and J is TRBJ1-1; D gene uncertain. Trimming left V 4 bases short and J 0 bases short, with 16 bases between. Germline loops: CDR1 SGHRS, CDR2 YFSETQ. This CDR3 has 16 amino acids. CDR3 sequence: CASSPNSAEMNTEAFF. The CDR3 DNA reads TGCGCCAGCAGCCCCAACTCGGCGGAGATGAACACTGAAGCTTTCTTT.

The V call is TRBV6-7, the J call TRBJ2-7; unclear D gene. TRBV6-7 is known as an ORF, though its function is uncertain. The CDR3 covers 14 residues. Trimming cost V 5 bases and J 0 bases, with 11 bases left between them. This CDR3 reads CASSRPPSSYEQYV. In nucleotides, the CDR3 is TGTGCCAGCAGTCGGCCCCCGAGCTCCTACGAGCAGTACGTC.

The CDR3 nucleotides read TGTGCCAGCTCATGGCGCCTCCGGGACAAGACTAGCACAGATACGCAGTATTTT. Protein product: CASSWRLRDKTSTDTQYF. The rearrangement joins TRBV18 to TRBJ2-3; the D gene is possibly TRBD1 (6 bases). CDR3 length equals 18 residues. The V end was cut by 5 bases, the J end by 0 bases, with 21 bases between. The germline CDR1 and CDR2 sequences are KGHSH and LQKENI.

As concerns this clone: This specimen includes other DNA sequences encoding the same CDR3. The CDR3, as DNA: TGCGCCAGCAGCTTGGCCGGGGGGACCGGGGAGCTGTTTTTT. This encodes CASSLAGGTGELFF. The chain employs TRBV5-1 and TRBJ2-2, with TRBD2 matching over 7 bases. In germline, CDR1 is SGHRS, CDR2 YFSETQ. CDR3 length equals 14 residues. J was trimmed by 5 bases and V by 0 bases; bases with no gene match: 1.

V and J are TRBV18 and TRBJ2-7; 9 nucleotides line up with TRBD2. Germline V gene lookup returns CDR1 KGHSH and CDR2 LQKENI. The CDR3 is made up of 14 amino acids. The ends lost 2 bases at V and 6 bases at J; junction bases unmatched: 5. The chain's CDR3 is CASSPGLAGPEQYV. The DNA for the CDR3 is TGTGCCAGCTCACCAGGTCTAGCGGGGCCCGAGCAGTACGTC.

V and J are TRBV5-4 and TRBJ1-1; 10 positions agree with TRBD1. The CDR3 loop spans 15 amino acids. Unmatched junction bases numbered 4, after V lost 4 bases and J lost 1 base. From germline, CDR1 is SGHNT and CDR2 YYREEE (reference sequence). CDR3 loop: CASSPRQGANTEAFF. Here the CDR3 DNA reads TGTGCCAGCAGCCCTAGACAGGGGGCGAACACTGAAGCTTTCTTT.

The chain combines TRBV5-1 with TRBJ2-3; tentative D call: TRBD1 (6 bases). V lost 5 bases and J lost 3, with 13 bases in between. Germline V gene data show CDR1 as SGHRS and CDR2 as YFSETQ. This CDR3 region has 14 residues. CDR3 sequence reads: CASRETTGTDTQYF. DNA for the CDR3: TGCGCCAGCAGGGAAACAACAGGGACAGATACGCAGTATTTT.

The gene calls are TRBV6-2 or TRBV6-3 and TRBJ2-1; D remains unclear. CDR3 size: 14 residues. Germline-derived CDR1 and CDR2 are MNHEY and SVGEGT. The V and J ends lost 0 bases and 3 bases respectively, with 6 bases between them. The CDR3 DNA reads TGTGCCAGCAGTTACTCAGGCCTCTACAATGAGCAGTTCTTC. Encoded protein: CASSYSGLYNEQFF.

The chain couples TRBV4-2 to TRBJ1-2; D is ambiguous. The germline V gene has CDR1 LGHNA and CDR2 YNFKEQ. V lost 0 bases, J lost 6 bases, and 20 bases lay in between. The CDR3 sequence is 17 residues long. The CDR3 is CASSQEGGLGWGNGYTF. CDR3 nucleotides: TGTGCCAGCAGCCAAGAAGGAGGTCTCGGCTGGGGAAATGGCTACACCTTC.

The gene calls are TRBV3-1 (or the pseudogene TRBV3-2) and TRBJ1-1; possible D gene TRBD1, 5 bases. This CDR3 contains 17 residues. The germline gives CDR1 LGHDT, CDR2 YNNKEL (reference sequence). Trimming removed 4 bases from V and 6 bases from J, with 24 bases in between. CDR3 DNA: TGTGCCAGCAGCCCCGAGGGGTCTTCCCTGCTTTGGTCTGAAGCTTTCTTT. This sequence encodes CASSPEGSSLLWSEAFF.

This clone was found once. The chain has TRBV9 and TRBJ1-3; tentative D call: TRBD1 (6 bases). The CDR3 runs to 14 residues. V lost 3 bases to trimming and J lost 4 bases, with 11 bases between them. Germline V gene sequence: CDR1 SGDLS, CDR2 YYNGEE. The CDR3 protein is CASSATGLGNTIYF. The CDR3 DNA follows: TGTGCCAGCAGCGCCACAGGGTTAGGAAACACCATATATTTT.

This sequence joins TRBV2 and TRBJ1-5; 7 nucleotides line up with TRBD1. The J segment lost 4 bases and the V segment lost 4 bases, leaving 1 base of the junction unmatched. Germline V CDR1 and CDR2: SNHLY, FYNNEI. The length of the CDR3 is 13 residues. Here the CDR3 reads CASSGTGNQPQHF. CDR3 nucleotide sequence: TGTGCCAGCAGTGGGACAGGTAATCAGCCCCAGCATTTT.

The V and J genes are TRBV14 and TRBJ1-1, with D unresolved. The V end was cut by 7 bases, the J end by 1 base, with 10 bases between. Germline CDR1 and CDR2: SGHDN and FVKESK. This CDR3 contains 13 residues. The CDR3, as DNA: TGTGCCAGCACCCGAGGGTGGAACACTGAAGCTTTCTTT. It translates to CASTRGWNTEAFF. The full variable domain, its missing parts supplied by reference TRBV14 and TRBJ1-1, is EAGVTQFPSHSVIEKGQTVTLRCDPISGHDNLYWYRRVMGKEIKFLLHFVKESKQDESGMPNNRFLAERTGGTYSTLKVQPAELEDSGVYFCASTRGWNTEAFFGQGTRLTVV.

The table lists this clone with a count of one. The V call is TRBV10-3, the J call TRBJ1-2, with 8 bases fitting TRBD1. The CDR3 runs to 13 residues. CDR1 ENHRY and CDR2 SYGVKD come from the germline V gene. The V and J ends lost 3 bases and 5 bases, in that order; junction bases with no gene match: 2. The CDR3 sequence: CAISDRQGYGYTF. Written as DNA, the CDR3 is TGTGCCATCAGTGACCGACAGGGGTATGGCTACACCTTC.